This T cell receptor beta chain was recovered during a study of immune cell composition in non-small cell lung cancer. Regarding this clone: Germline and junction disagree at one end, which may indicate a read error.

Sequencing used immunoSEQ multiplex PCR; TCRdb keeps in-frame clones, though not all of them. This table holds about 2,500 clones, approximately 85% found once. The germline V gene encodes CDR1 MDHEN and CDR2 SYDVKM. The CDR3 sequence is 14 residues long. This sequence joins TRBV28 and TRBJ2-3; 7 bases are a match to TRBD2. The sample taken for sequencing was lung tumor tissue. The sequence derives from a human donor with non-small cell lung cancer. The CDR3 spells CASSFGGSRDTQYF. CDR3 sequence (DNA): TGTGCCAGCAGTTTCGGCGGGAGCAGAGATACGCAGTATTTT.